The T cell receptor beta chain described here comes from a study of OX40 agonist ivuxolimab in advanced cancers. The protocol was immunoSEQ multiplex PCR, while the TCRdb copy is restricted to in-frame clones and leaves out a portion. Of roughly 17,000 clones listed, 78% are singletons. The V end was cut by 8 bases, the J end by 1 base, with 11 bases between. The CDR3 runs to 13 residues. In germline, CDR1 is LNHDA, CDR2 SQIVND (reference sequence). This material consisted of CD4+ or CD8+ T cells sorted from blood, taken in a trial of the OX40 agonist ivuxolimab. The rearrangement links TRBV19 to TRBJ1-1; TRBD1 might be the D (5 bases). This TCR derives from an adult with an advanced solid tumor such as melanoma, head and neck, liver or kidney cancer. For the CDR3, the DNA is TGTGCCAGTTCCGAGGGGCCGAACACTGAAGCTTTCTTT. This encodes CASSEGPNTEAFF.